Listed below are T cell receptor beta chains from one sample, sequenced in a study of CD8 T cells in Susac syndrome. TCRdb passed the immunoSEQ multiplex PCR reads through MiXCR, listing each CDR3 protein once. The sample has around 300,000 distinct CDR3 sequences; about 90% are singletons. The specimen was CD4+ T cells from PBMCs. The receptor source for this set is a human donor with multiple sclerosis. Each CDR3 is given with its conserved first and last residue. Fields, in order: D gene, J gene, clone size, V gene, CDR3 DNA, CDR3 protein. A D gene is named only where the DNA matches it firmly. Only part of the rows carry a size: once, few, many, or a class if the clone is expanded.

d_gene: NA; j_gene: TRBJ1-3; abundance: once; v_gene: TRBV5-1; CDR3nt: TGCGCCAGCAGGTATACCCGGGACTCTGGAAACACCATATATTTT; CDR3aa: CASRYTRDSGNTIYF
d_gene: NA; j_gene: TRBJ2-5; abundance: few; v_gene: TRBV6-1; CDR3nt: TGTGCCAGCAGGCCGCCGGGACTGAAAATCGGGACCCAGTACTTC; CDR3aa: CASRPPGLKIGTQYF
d_gene: TRBD1; j_gene: TRBJ1-3; abundance: NA; v_gene: TRBV19; CDR3nt: TGTGCCAGTAGTGTCCAGACAGGGGCTGGAAACACCATATATTTT; CDR3aa: CASSVQTGAGNTIYF
d_gene: TRBD1; j_gene: TRBJ2-2; abundance: once; v_gene: TRBV7-2; CDR3nt: TGTGCCAGCAGCGCGACAGGGGGCCGTACCGGGGAGCTGTTTTTT; CDR3aa: CASSATGGRTGELFF
d_gene: TRBD2; j_gene: TRBJ2-1; abundance: NA; v_gene: TRBV2; CDR3nt: TGTGCCAGCAAGACTAGCGGTCCGGCTATTGAGCAGTTCTTC; CDR3aa: CASKTSGPAIEQFF
d_gene: NA; j_gene: TRBJ2-5; abundance: NA; v_gene: TRBV14; CDR3nt: TGTGCCAGCAGCCAAGTTCGGGGGTCGGAGACCCAGTACTTC; CDR3aa: CASSQVRGSETQYF
d_gene: NA; j_gene: TRBJ2-2; abundance: NA; v_gene: TRBV28; CDR3nt: TGTGCCAGCAGTTTATTACGGCCCCCCGGGCCAGAGCTGTTTTTT; CDR3aa: CASSLLRPPGPELFF
d_gene: TRBD1; j_gene: TRBJ1-6; abundance: NA; v_gene: TRBV19; CDR3nt: TGTGCCAGTAGTAGGGGACAGGGCGAGTCCCCCGGTTCACCCCTCCACTTT; CDR3aa: CASSRGQGESPGSPLHF
d_gene: NA; j_gene: TRBJ1-1; abundance: NA; v_gene: TRBV20-1; CDR3nt: TGCAGTGCTAGAGATGGGGAGCCTGAAGCTTTCTTT; CDR3aa: CSARDGEPEAFF
d_gene: NA; j_gene: TRBJ2-1; abundance: NA; v_gene: TRBV6-2/TRBV6-3; CDR3nt: TGTGCCAGCAGTCAAATGGGATCAACCGGGACCAGTTACAATGAGCAGTTCTTC; CDR3aa: CASSQMGSTGTSYNEQFF
d_gene: NA; j_gene: TRBJ2-1; abundance: NA; v_gene: TRBV28; CDR3nt: TGTGCCAGCAGCCTCCTCGGGGCGGGAAGGATCAATGAGCAGTTCTTC; CDR3aa: CASSLLGAGRINEQFF
d_gene: NA; j_gene: TRBJ2-7; abundance: NA; v_gene: TRBV5-6; CDR3nt: TGTGCCAGCAGCCCCCCCGGGACGGTCAGCTCCTACGAGCAGTACTTC; CDR3aa: CASSPPGTVSSYEQYF
d_gene: NA; j_gene: TRBJ1-1; abundance: NA; v_gene: TRBV29-1; CDR3nt: TGCAGCGTCCCGCCCTGGGGGGGGAACACTGAAGCTTTCTTT; CDR3aa: CSVPPWGGNTEAFF
d_gene: NA; j_gene: TRBJ2-3; abundance: NA; v_gene: TRBV29-1; CDR3nt: TGCAGCGTTGAGCCCCCTAGAACGGATACGCAGTATTTT; CDR3aa: CSVEPPRTDTQYF
d_gene: TRBD1; j_gene: TRBJ1-6; abundance: once; v_gene: TRBV12-3/TRBV12-4; CDR3nt: TGTGCCAGCACCTCGGACAGGGTTCTTTCGGCCCTCCACTTT; CDR3aa: CASTSDRVLSALHF
d_gene: NA; j_gene: TRBJ1-4; abundance: once; v_gene: TRBV7-9; CDR3nt: TGTGCCAGCAGCTCCAGGGTCCTTAATGAAAAACTGTTTTTT; CDR3aa: CASSSRVLNEKLFF
d_gene: NA; j_gene: TRBJ1-4; abundance: NA; v_gene: TRBV29-1; CDR3nt: TGCAGCGTTGTTCTAGGCTTGGGTGAAAAACTGTTTTTT; CDR3aa: CSVVLGLGEKLFF
d_gene: NA; j_gene: TRBJ2-7; abundance: NA; v_gene: TRBV20-1; CDR3nt: TGCAGTGCTAGAACGCGCCAGTTGTCCTACGAGCAGTACTTC; CDR3aa: CSARTRQLSYEQYF
d_gene: NA; j_gene: TRBJ2-5; abundance: NA; v_gene: TRBV7-7; CDR3nt: TGTGCTAGCAGCTTAGCCAGGGGTAGCCAGGAGACCCAGTACTTC; CDR3aa: CASSLARGSQETQYF
d_gene: NA; j_gene: TRBJ2-7; abundance: NA; v_gene: TRBV21-1; CDR3nt: TGTGCCAGCAGCCCCGGGACTAGCGGTAACGAGCAGTACTTC; CDR3aa: CASSPGTSGNEQYF
d_gene: TRBD1; j_gene: TRBJ1-1; abundance: once; v_gene: TRBV5-6; CDR3nt: TGTGCCAGCAACAGGGGACAGGGAGACACTGAAGCTTTCTTT; CDR3aa: CASNRGQGDTEAFF
d_gene: NA; j_gene: TRBJ2-7; abundance: NA; v_gene: TRBV20-1; CDR3nt: TGCAGTGCTAGAGATCCGGGGCCTGATACCTACGAGCAGTACTTC; CDR3aa: CSARDPGPDTYEQYF
d_gene: NA; j_gene: TRBJ1-5; abundance: NA; v_gene: TRBV20-1; CDR3nt: TGCAGTGCTAGAGATCACGGGAAACCTCTTAGCAATCAGCCCCAGCATTTT; CDR3aa: CSARDHGKPLSNQPQHF
d_gene: NA; j_gene: TRBJ1-5; abundance: NA; v_gene: TRBV30; CDR3nt: TGTGCCTGGAGACGGGGGGCCAATCAGCCCCAGCATTTT; CDR3aa: CAWRRGANQPQHF
d_gene: TRBD1; j_gene: TRBJ1-6; abundance: NA; v_gene: TRBV7-3; CDR3nt: TGTGCCAGCAGTTCGGACAGGGATAATTCACCCCTCCACTTT; CDR3aa: CASSSDRDNSPLHF
d_gene: NA; j_gene: TRBJ2-7; abundance: NA; v_gene: TRBV7-2; CDR3nt: TGTGCCAGCAGGTTAGGCGACCCGCTTGCCGAGCAGTACTTC; CDR3aa: CASRLGDPLAEQYF
d_gene: NA; j_gene: TRBJ1-2; abundance: NA; v_gene: TRBV6-1; CDR3nt: TGTGCCAGCAGTCCTCGTAGCCCGGGGGCGACTGGTGGCTACACCTTC; CDR3aa: CASSPRSPGATGGYTF
d_gene: TRBD1; j_gene: TRBJ1-4; abundance: NA; v_gene: TRBV7-3; CDR3nt: TGTGCCAGCAGCTCACCGGGACAGGGGAATGAAAAACTGTTTTTT; CDR3aa: CASSSPGQGNEKLFF
d_gene: NA; j_gene: TRBJ1-1; abundance: NA; v_gene: TRBV30; CDR3nt: TGTGCCTGGAGTATCGGTGCCCCGGGATCAGCTTTCTTT; CDR3aa: CAWSIGAPGSAFF
d_gene: TRBD1; j_gene: TRBJ2-7; abundance: NA; v_gene: TRBV20-1; CDR3nt: TGCAGTGCTAGTAGGGACAGCTACTCCTACGAGCAGTACTTC; CDR3aa: CSASRDSYSYEQYF
d_gene: NA; j_gene: TRBJ2-1; abundance: NA; v_gene: TRBV15; CDR3nt: TGTGCCACCAGCAGCTCCCCCTCGGGCAGTGAGCAGTTCTTC; CDR3aa: CATSSSPSGSEQFF
d_gene: NA; j_gene: TRBJ2-5; abundance: NA; v_gene: TRBV7-9; CDR3nt: TGTGCCAGCAGCCGATCCGCGGGGCAAGAGACCCAGTACTTC; CDR3aa: CASSRSAGQETQYF
d_gene: NA; j_gene: TRBJ1-4; abundance: NA; v_gene: TRBV3-1; CDR3nt: TGTGCCAGCAGCCGGCAGGGCGCAACTAATGAAAAACTGTTTTTT; CDR3aa: CASSRQGATNEKLFF
d_gene: TRBD1; j_gene: TRBJ2-7; abundance: NA; v_gene: TRBV5-4; CDR3nt: TGTGCCAGCAACTTAGGGGGAATCGGACAGGGCTTGCAGCAGTACTTC; CDR3aa: CASNLGGIGQGLQQYF
d_gene: NA; j_gene: TRBJ1-6; abundance: NA; v_gene: TRBV6-5; CDR3nt: TGTGCCAGCAGTTCCCGGGACGATTATAATTCACCCCTCCACTTT; CDR3aa: CASSSRDDYNSPLHF
d_gene: TRBD2; j_gene: TRBJ2-1; abundance: NA; v_gene: TRBV10-3; CDR3nt: TGTGCCATCAGCTCGGGACTAGCGTTAGAGCAGTTCTTC; CDR3aa: CAISSGLALEQFF
d_gene: NA; j_gene: TRBJ2-3; abundance: NA; v_gene: TRBV29-1; CDR3nt: TGCAGCGTTGCAGGGGGGGCCAAGGATACGCAGTATTTT; CDR3aa: CSVAGGAKDTQYF
d_gene: TRBD1; j_gene: TRBJ2-7; abundance: NA; v_gene: TRBV7-9; CDR3nt: TGTGCCAGCAGCACACGGGGGACAGGGGATACCGAGCAGTACTTC; CDR3aa: CASSTRGTGDTEQYF
d_gene: TRBD2; j_gene: TRBJ2-5; abundance: once; v_gene: TRBV5-1; CDR3nt: TGCGCCAGCAGCCCGGGACTAGCGGGGCCCCAAGAGACCCAGTACTTC; CDR3aa: CASSPGLAGPQETQYF
d_gene: NA; j_gene: TRBJ2-3; abundance: NA; v_gene: TRBV7-2; CDR3nt: TGTGCCAGCAGCTCGATGGGGCGAGGGAGGAACAAAGATACGCAGTATTTT; CDR3aa: CASSSMGRGRNKDTQYF
d_gene: TRBD1; j_gene: TRBJ2-7; abundance: NA; v_gene: TRBV11-2; CDR3nt: TGTGCCAGCAGCATTAACACAGGGGTTGAGCAGTACTTC; CDR3aa: CASSINTGVEQYF
d_gene: TRBD1; j_gene: TRBJ1-6; abundance: NA; v_gene: TRBV5-1; CDR3nt: TGCGCCAGCAGCGGCGGCGACAGGGTTTCGGTAAATTCACCCCTCCACTTT; CDR3aa: CASSGGDRVSVNSPLHF
d_gene: NA; j_gene: TRBJ2-1; abundance: NA; v_gene: TRBV2; CDR3nt: TGTGCCAGCGGGGGACTCCGAGATGATGAGCAGTTCTTC; CDR3aa: CASGGLRDDEQFF
d_gene: TRBD2; j_gene: TRBJ2-5; abundance: NA; v_gene: TRBV5-1; CDR3nt: TGCGCCAGCAGCTGGGACCCCCCCGTTACTATTTCTAGCGGAAGACAAGAGACCCAGTACTTC; CDR3aa: CASSWDPPVTISSGRQETQYF
d_gene: TRBD1; j_gene: TRBJ2-3; abundance: NA; v_gene: TRBV7-9; CDR3nt: TGTGCCAGCACCCCAGGGGGAAGTGCAGATACGCAGTATTTT; CDR3aa: CASTPGGSADTQYF
d_gene: NA; j_gene: TRBJ2-6; abundance: NA; v_gene: TRBV18; CDR3nt: TGTGCCAGCTCACCCCAGGACGGTGGGGCCAACGTCCTGACTTTC; CDR3aa: CASSPQDGGANVLTF
d_gene: NA; j_gene: TRBJ2-7; abundance: NA; v_gene: TRBV18; CDR3nt: TGTGCCAGCTCACCAAACCGGGACGGAGGGGGCGAGCAGTACTTC; CDR3aa: CASSPNRDGGGEQYF
d_gene: NA; j_gene: TRBJ1-2; abundance: NA; v_gene: TRBV2; CDR3nt: TGTGCCAGCAGTGACGACAGGACAGAACATGGCTACACCTTC; CDR3aa: CASSDDRTEHGYTF